This is a list of T cell receptor beta chains from one sample in a study of blood T cell repertoires in COVID-19. Generated by immunoSEQ multiplex PCR, the TCRdb table keeps only in-frame clones and is missing some. Of about 300,000 clones listed, 88% are singletons. The sequencing sample was made of peripheral blood. The receptors were sampled from a woman aged 25 to 45 who had recovered from COVID-19. Each CDR3 is given with its conserved first and last residue. Fields, in order: CDR3 DNA, CDR3 protein, V gene, J gene, CDR3 length, D gene. D genes are given only for firm matches.

CDR3nt: TGTGCCAGCAGCCCAACGGGCAGGGGGACCGGCTACACCTTC; CDR3aa: CASSPTGRGTGYTF; v_gene: TRBV7-2; j_gene: TRBJ1-2; len: 14; d_gene: TRBD1
CDR3nt: TGTGCCAGCAGCGTAGGCAGGGGGCTCTACAATGAGCAGTTCTTC; CDR3aa: CASSVGRGLYNEQFF; v_gene: TRBV9; j_gene: TRBJ2-1; len: 15; d_gene: TRBD1
CDR3nt: TGTGCCACCAGTGATTTGCCGGACAGGGGGGCGTCCTACGAGCAGTACTTC; CDR3aa: CATSDLPDRGASYEQYF; v_gene: TRBV24-1; j_gene: TRBJ2-7; len: 17; d_gene: TRBD1
CDR3nt: TGTGCCAGCAGCTTAGTCTTGGCTAGCGGGTCTAGCACAGATACGCAGTATTTT; CDR3aa: CASSLVLASGSSTDTQYF; v_gene: TRBV11-2; j_gene: TRBJ2-3; len: 18; d_gene: TRBD2
CDR3nt: TGTGCCAGCAGCCCCCTCCGCGGGGGCACAGATACGCAGTATTTT; CDR3aa: CASSPLRGGTDTQYF; v_gene: TRBV9; j_gene: TRBJ2-3; len: 15; d_gene: NA
CDR3nt: TGTGCCAGCAAGGAACAGGGGGCTTCGTCCAAAAACATTCAGTACTTC; CDR3aa: CASKEQGASSKNIQYF; v_gene: TRBV28; j_gene: TRBJ2-4; len: 16; d_gene: TRBD1
CDR3nt: TGTGCCAGCAGTGAAGCACGAGTTTTCTTT; CDR3aa: CASSEARVFF; v_gene: TRBV6-1; j_gene: TRBJ1-1; len: 10; d_gene: NA
CDR3nt: TGCGCCAGTTGGCCCGGGAGTACCCAAGAGACCCAGTACTTC; CDR3aa: CASWPGSTQETQYF; v_gene: TRBV5-1; j_gene: TRBJ2-5; len: 14; d_gene: NA
CDR3nt: TGCAGTGCGTTCATCGGCGAGCAGTACTTC; CDR3aa: CSAFIGEQYF; v_gene: TRBV20-1; j_gene: TRBJ2-7; len: 10; d_gene: NA
CDR3nt: TGTGCCAGCAGCCAATGGCTAGCGGGGGGGCTAGAGACCCAGTACTTC; CDR3aa: CASSQWLAGGLETQYF; v_gene: TRBV3-1/TRBV3-2; j_gene: TRBJ2-5; len: 16; d_gene: TRBD2
CDR3nt: TGCGCCAGCAGTGGTCAGGGCCAGGCGTATGGCTACACCTTC; CDR3aa: CASSGQGQAYGYTF; v_gene: TRBV10-1; j_gene: TRBJ1-2; len: 14; d_gene: NA
CDR3nt: TGCGCCAGCAGCCAAGACCGACGCGGGGCAATTAGGGCTTTCTTT; CDR3aa: CASSQDRRGAIRAFF; v_gene: TRBV4-3; j_gene: TRBJ1-1; len: 15; d_gene: NA
CDR3nt: TGTGCCAGCGTTGACCCCTTCGGGAGTGAAAAACTGTTTTTT; CDR3aa: CASVDPFGSEKLFF; v_gene: TRBV2; j_gene: TRBJ1-4; len: 14; d_gene: NA
CDR3nt: TGCGCCAGCAGCCAACGCCCCCTGGGGCCTCTGGGCAATCAGCCCCAGCATTTT; CDR3aa: CASSQRPLGPLGNQPQHF; v_gene: TRBV4-1; j_gene: TRBJ1-5; len: 18; d_gene: NA
CDR3nt: TGTGCCAGTAGTATGGTCAGGGGCCGAGGGACCGGGGAGCTGTTTTTT; CDR3aa: CASSMVRGRGTGELFF; v_gene: TRBV19; j_gene: TRBJ2-2; len: 16; d_gene: NA
CDR3nt: TGTGCCAGCAGCAAAGTAGGCGAAGGACTAGCGGGGGGTAGCACAGATACGCAGTATTTT; CDR3aa: CASSKVGEGLAGGSTDTQYF; v_gene: TRBV21-1; j_gene: TRBJ2-3; len: 20; d_gene: NA